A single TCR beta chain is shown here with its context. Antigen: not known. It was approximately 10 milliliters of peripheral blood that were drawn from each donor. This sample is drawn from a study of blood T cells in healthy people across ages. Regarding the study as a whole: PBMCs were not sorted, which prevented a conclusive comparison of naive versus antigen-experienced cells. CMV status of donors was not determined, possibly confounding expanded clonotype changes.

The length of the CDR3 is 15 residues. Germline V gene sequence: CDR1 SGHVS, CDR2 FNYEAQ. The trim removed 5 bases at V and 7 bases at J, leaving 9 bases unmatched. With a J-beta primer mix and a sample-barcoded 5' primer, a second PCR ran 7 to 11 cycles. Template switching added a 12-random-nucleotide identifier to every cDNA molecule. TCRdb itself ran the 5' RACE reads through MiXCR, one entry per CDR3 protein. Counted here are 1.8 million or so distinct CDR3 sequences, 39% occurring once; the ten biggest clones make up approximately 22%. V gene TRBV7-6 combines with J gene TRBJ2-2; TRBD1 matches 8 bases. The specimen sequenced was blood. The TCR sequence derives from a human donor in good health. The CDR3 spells CASSIQTGAVGELFF. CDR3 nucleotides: TGTGCCAGCAGCATCCAGACAGGGGCGGTCGGGGAGCTGTTTTTT.